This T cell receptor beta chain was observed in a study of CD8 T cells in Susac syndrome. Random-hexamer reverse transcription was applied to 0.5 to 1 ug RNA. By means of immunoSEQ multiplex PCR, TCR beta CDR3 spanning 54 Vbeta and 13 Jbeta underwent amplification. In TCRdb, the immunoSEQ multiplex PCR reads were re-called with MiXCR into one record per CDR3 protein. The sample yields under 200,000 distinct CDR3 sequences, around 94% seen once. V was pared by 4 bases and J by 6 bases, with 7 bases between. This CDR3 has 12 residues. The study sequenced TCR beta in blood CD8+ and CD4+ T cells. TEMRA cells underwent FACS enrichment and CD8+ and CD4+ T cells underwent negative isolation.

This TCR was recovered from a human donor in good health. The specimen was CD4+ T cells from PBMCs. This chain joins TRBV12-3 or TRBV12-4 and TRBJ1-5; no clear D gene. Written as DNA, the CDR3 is TGTGCCAGCAGTTCTCGGACTCAGCCCCAGCATTTT. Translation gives CASSSRTQPQHF.